The 2 T cell receptor beta chains reported below all come from one sample, sequenced in a study of memory CD4+ T cells and cytomegalovirus serostatus. This table comes from immunoSEQ multiplex PCR, and its TCRdb copy is limited to in-frame clones, with some not included. The sample records some 30,000 clones, about 75% being singletons. The sort gate was single viable CD3+CD4+CD8-CD45RO+ cells for memory CD4+ T cells. Sequenced: memory CD4+ T cells from blood. All receptors derive from an adult in good health and CMV-seronegative. Some clones in this sample may be carry-over from other donors' samples.

This clone was observed a few times. V and J are TRBV29-1 and TRBJ1-1; TRBD1 is a possible D gene (6 bases). CDR1 and CDR2 from the germline V gene are SQVTM and ANQGSEA. There are 13 residues in the CDR3. V was shortened by 6 bases and J by 2 bases, with 13 bases between the two germline ends. For the CDR3, the DNA is TGCAGCGTGTCACAGGGAAGCAACACTGAAGCTTTCTTT. It encodes CSVSQGSNTEAFF.

The J gene is TRBJ2-3, the V gene TRBV4-2; tentative D call: TRBD2 (6 bases). The CDR3 spans 17 residues. Germline CDR1 is LGHNA and CDR2 is YNFKEQ. The V and J ends lost 0 bases and 0 bases respectively, with 13 bases between them. Written as DNA, the CDR3 is TGTGCCAGCAGCCAAGAAAGTGGGGGGTTTAGCACAGATACGCAGTATTTT. This codes for CASSQESGGFSTDTQYF.